This TCR beta chain stems from a study of T cells after yellow fever vaccination. A single record per CDR3 protein comes from TCRdb applying MiXCR to the 5' RACE reads. The table has 610,000 or so distinct CDR3 sequences, more than 9% seen once. Germline trimming cut 4 bases from V and 8 bases from J; bases unmatched to any gene: 6. The CDR3 has 13 residues. The specimen comprised PBMCs, sampled on the day of the yellow fever booster vaccination. The V call is TRBV12-3 or TRBV12-4, the J call TRBJ1-2, with 8 bases lining up with TRBD1. The clonotype originates from a man younger than 40 who received the YFV17D yellow fever vaccine. The DNA for the CDR3 is TGTGCCAGCAGTTGGACAGGGACCTTGGGCTACACCTTC. This gives the protein CASSWTGTLGYTF.